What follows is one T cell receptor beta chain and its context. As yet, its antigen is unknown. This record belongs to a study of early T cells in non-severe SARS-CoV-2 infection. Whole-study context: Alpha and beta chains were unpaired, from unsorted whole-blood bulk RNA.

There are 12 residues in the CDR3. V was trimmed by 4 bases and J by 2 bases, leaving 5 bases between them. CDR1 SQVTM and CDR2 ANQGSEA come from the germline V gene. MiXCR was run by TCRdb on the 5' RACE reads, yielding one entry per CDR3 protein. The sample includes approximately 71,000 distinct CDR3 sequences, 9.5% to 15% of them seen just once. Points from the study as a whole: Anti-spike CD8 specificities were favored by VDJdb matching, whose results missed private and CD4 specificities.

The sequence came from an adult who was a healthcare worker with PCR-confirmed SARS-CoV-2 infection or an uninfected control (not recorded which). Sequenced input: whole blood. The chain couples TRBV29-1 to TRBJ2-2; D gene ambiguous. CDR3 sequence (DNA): TGCAGCGTTGCCTTTAACACCGGGGAGCTGTTTTTT. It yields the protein CSVAFNTGELFF.